This T cell receptor beta chain was sequenced in a study of identical twins. With 4 bases removed from V and 13 bases from J, the gap between germline ends came to 23 bases. Germline V CDR1 and CDR2: SGDLS, YYNGEE. This CDR3 spans 14 amino acids. A universal primer site was created by template switching, with the cDNA bearing unique molecular identifiers. TCRdb itself ran the 5' RACE reads through MiXCR, one entry per CDR3 protein. The data hold some 270,000 distinct CDR3 sequences, with approximately 8.3% observed a single time. These data were also filed under a second study, of yellow fever vaccine responses in identical twins.

The sample was CD8+ T cells sorted from blood. The chain recombines TRBV9 with TRBJ2-5; D gene uncertain. The sequence derives from a woman aged 18 to 35 in good health. The CDR3 protein is CASSPGLLCASVYF. The CDR3 nucleotides read TGTGCCAGCAGCCCCGGGCTCCTCTGTGCCTCGGTGTACTTC.